The 7 T cell receptor beta chains in this list originate from one sample, sequenced in a study of molecular identifiers for immune sequencing clone quantification. TCRdb independently ran MiXCR on the PCR reads; one entry per CDR3 protein. This sample has 400,000 to 600,000 distinct CDR3 sequences; less than 30% occur once, and the top ten carry 0.7% to 0.9%. The sequencing input was naive CD8+ T cells from blood, with Jurkat cell RNA spiked in. Subset indicated: FACS-sorted CD8+CD4-CCR7+CD45RA+ naive T cells. The receptors come from a human donor in good health. Some libraries in this study had Jurkat cell RNA spiked in.

This clonotype was seen at least ten times. The chain links TRBV7-2 to TRBJ1-5; maybe TRBD1 (6 bases). Germline V gene data show CDR1 as SGHTA and CDR2 as FQGNSA. V lost 5 bases and J lost 3, with 11 bases in between. This CDR3 region has 14 residues. As DNA, the CDR3 is TGTGCCAGCAGCGAAACAGGGCTCAATCAGCCCCAGCATTTT. Protein product: CASSETGLNQPQHF.

This clonotype has a handful of counts. The rearrangement uses TRBV27 and TRBJ2-1; D is undetermined. This CDR3 spans 16 amino acids. The V gene's germline CDR1 is MNHEY and CDR2 SMNVEV (reference sequence). Trimming took off 3 bases at V and 0 bases at J, with 12 bases between the two ends. CDR3 nucleotide sequence: TGTGCCAGCAGTTTCATGCCAGTAAGCTCCTACAATGAGCAGTTCTTC. This sequence encodes CASSFMPVSSYNEQFF.

Many counts were recorded for this clonotype. The chain links TRBV20-1 to TRBJ2-3; tentatively, D is TRBD2 (5 bases). Germline V gene lookup returns CDR1 DFQATT and CDR2 SNEGSKA (reference sequence). The CDR3 is 13 residues long. V was shortened by 2 bases and J by 4 bases, with 10 bases between the two germline ends. The CDR3 protein is CSARNGVADTQYF. CDR3 nucleotide sequence: TGCAGTGCTAGAAACGGGGTGGCAGATACGCAGTATTTT.

This clonotype was counted a few times. The V gene is TRBV9, the J gene TRBJ1-1; 9 nucleotides align to TRBD1. Germline lookup yields CDR1 SGDLS and CDR2 YYNGEE. J lost 6 bases, V lost 4 bases, and 10 bases had no gene match. This CDR3 has 15 residues. CDR3: CASSPWTGDPAEAFF. DNA for the CDR3: TGTGCCAGCAGCCCCTGGACAGGGGATCCGGCTGAAGCTTTCTTT.

This clonotype was recorded many times. The chain joins TRBV20-1 to TRBJ2-7; 7 nucleotides match TRBD2. This CDR3 has 12 amino acids. Germline V lookup: CDR1 DFQATT, CDR2 SNEGSKA (reference sequence). With V trimmed by 3 bases and J by 2 bases, 1 base remained unmatched. The CDR3 DNA reads as TGCAGTGCTAGCGGGGGGACCTACGAGCAGTACTTC. Residues: CSASGGTYEQYF.

At least ten counts were recorded for this clonotype. V is TRBV9 and J is TRBJ1-5; 7 bases are a match to TRBD1. Germline CDR1 is SGDLS and CDR2 is YYNGEE. This CDR3 comprises 14 residues. After removal of 3 bases from V and 4 bases from J, the junction contained 4 bases not matched to a gene. The CDR3 DNA reads as TGTGCCAGCAGCGCCGGGGGACAGAATCAGCCCCAGCATTTT. Its protein product is CASSAGGQNQPQHF.

Remarks on this clonotype: Its ends do not fully match the called genes, so a read error is possible. The V gene is TRBV6-5, the J gene TRBJ2-7; no firm D call. This CDR3 has 13 residues. Germline V gene lookup returns CDR1 MNHEY and CDR2 SVGAGI. The CDR3 reads CASSYSHGYEQHF. CDR3 coding DNA: TGTGCCAGCAGTTACTCCCACGGCTACGAGCAGCACTTC.